The 18 T cell receptor beta chains in this list originate from one sample, sequenced in a study of beta chain features in type 1 diabetes. The isolated RNA, all of it, was reverse transcribed, so expressed TCRB transcripts were what got sequenced. Method: immunoSEQ multiplex PCR; TCRdb's copy keeps in-frame clones and lacks some. The table records about 40,000 clones, around 49% of them present only once. Source material: central memory CD4+ T cells from blood. The receptor source for this set is a woman aged 18 to 35 in good health.

The rearrangement joins TRBV29-1 to TRBJ2-1; a weak D match, TRBD2 (6 bases). Per the germline V gene, CDR1 is SQVTM and CDR2 is ANQGSEA. This CDR3 contains 11 residues. Trimming stripped 4 bases from V and 9 bases from J, with 10 bases between. CDR3 amino acids: CSVGRGGEQFF. In nucleotides, the CDR3 is TGCAGCGTTGGGAGGGGAGGTGAGCAGTTCTTC.

The chain recombines TRBV5-1 with TRBJ2-7; maybe TRBD1 (5 bases). Trimming shortened V by 2 bases and J by 2 bases, and 8 bases separated the two germline ends. This CDR3 has 13 residues. In germline, CDR1 is SGHRS, CDR2 YFSETQ. The CDR3 protein is CASSFDSAYEQYF. CDR3 DNA sequence: TGCGCCAGCAGCTTCGACAGCGCCTACGAGCAGTACTTC.

The rearrangement joins TRBV25-1 to TRBJ2-3, with D perhaps TRBD2 (6 bases). CDR3 length: 15 amino acids. V was trimmed by 3 bases and J by 2 bases, leaving 12 bases between them. CDR1 is MGHDK, CDR2 SYGVNS, per germline. The CDR3 here is CASSDGRETTDTQYF. The DNA for the CDR3 is TGTGCCAGCAGTGACGGTCGGGAGACCACAGATACGCAGTATTTT.

The chain links TRBV5-1 to TRBJ1-2, with TRBD1 matching 11 bases. This CDR3 region has 14 residues. Looked up from germline, CDR1 is SGHRS and CDR2 is YFSETQ. Unmatched junction bases numbered 5, after V lost 4 bases and J lost 6 bases. In DNA form, the CDR3 reads TGCGCCAGCAGCCCGGACAGGGGGCGAGATGGCTACACCTTC. It is translated as CASSPDRGRDGYTF.

The chain has TRBV7-8 and TRBJ1-3, with TRBD1 as a possible D gene (6 bases). CDR1 SGHVS and CDR2 FQNEAQ come from the germline V gene. The CDR3 totals 14 residues. The V end lost 4 bases, the J end lost 2 bases, and 9 bases lay between the germline ends. For the CDR3, the DNA is TGTGCCAGCAGCTCCGGACAGCCTGGAAACACCATATATTTT. Translated: CASSSGQPGNTIYF.

This chain joins TRBV27 and TRBJ2-5; D is unresolved. CDR3 size: 14 residues. The V gene's germline CDR1 is MNHEY and CDR2 SMNVEV (reference sequence). V shed 4 bases and J shed 2 bases, with 11 bases lying between them. Here the CDR3 reads CASSSRDTQETQYF. The CDR3 DNA reads TGTGCCAGCAGTTCGAGAGACACTCAAGAGACCCAGTACTTC.

This clone occurred a few times. The rearrangement joins TRBV6-5 to TRBJ1-1; 8 positions match TRBD1. CDR1 is MNHEY, CDR2 SVGAGI, per germline. J gave up 0 bases and V 4 bases, and 7 bases lay outside the gene matches. This CDR3 spans 16 amino acids. The CDR3 region is CASSFPRDRMNTEAFF. CDR3 DNA sequence: TGTGCCAGCAGTTTCCCCCGGGACAGGATGAACACTGAAGCTTTCTTT.

This clone was counted a few times. The chain uses TRBV30 and TRBJ2-2; TRBD2 agrees at 13 bases. The CDR3 totals 18 residues. CDR1 is GTSNPN and CDR2 is SVGIG in the germline V gene (reference sequence). V shed 2 bases, J shed 1 base, and the junction held 7 bases outside the gene matches. CDR3 amino acids: CAWSTGLAGWVNTGELFF. The CDR3 DNA follows: TGTGCCTGGAGTACGGGACTAGCGGGATGGGTGAACACCGGGGAGCTGTTTTTT. The entire variable domain, with the rest obtained from reference TRBV30 and TRBJ2-2, is as follows: SQTIHQWPATLVQPVGSPLSLECTVEGTSNPNLYWYRQAAGRGLQLLFYSVGIGQISSEVPQNLSASRPQDRQFILSSKKLLLSDSGFYLCAWSTGLAGWVNTGELFFGEGSRLTVL.

This chain joins TRBV5-1 and TRBJ1-4; 7 bases are a match to TRBD1. The CDR3 spans 17 residues. V lost 2 bases to trimming and J lost 3 bases; unmatched junction nucleotides: 10. The V gene's germline CDR1 is SGHRS and CDR2 YFSETQ. The CDR3 DNA sequence: TGCGCCAGCAGCTTCGAGCCTACAGGGGCGGCTAATGAAAAACTGTTTTTT. Translating gives CASSFEPTGAANEKLFF.

This clone was picked up a small number of times. The rearrangement links TRBV30 to TRBJ2-2; possible D gene TRBD1, 5 bases. The CDR3 is 13 amino acids. Per the germline V gene, CDR1 is GTSNPN and CDR2 is SVGIG (reference sequence). Trimming removed 4 bases from V and 0 bases from J, with 6 bases in between. This chain's CDR3 is CAWTGTNTGELFF. Written as DNA, the CDR3 is TGTGCCTGGACAGGGACGAACACCGGGGAGCTGTTTTTT.

This clone was seen a few times. The chain couples TRBV7-9 to TRBJ1-2; D may be TRBD1 (5 bases). This CDR3 contains 12 residues. Between the trimmed V and J ends, which lost 6 bases and 6 bases, there was a span of 11 bases. Germline V lookup: CDR1 SEHNR, CDR2 FQNEAQ (reference sequence). CDR3 in DNA: TGTGCCAGCAGTCGGGACTGGGATGGCTACACCTTC. This sequence encodes CASSRDWDGYTF.

Only a few counts were recorded for this clone. V and J are TRBV2 and TRBJ2-1; D unclear. CDR3 length: 15 residues. V lost 6 bases and J lost 0, with 12 bases in between. From germline, CDR1 is SNHLY and CDR2 FYNNEI. This CDR3 is CASSLTALSYNEQFF. CDR3 bases: TGTGCCAGCAGCCTTACCGCACTCTCCTACAATGAGCAGTTCTTC.

The chain has TRBV18 and TRBJ2-7; TRBD1 aligns across 8 bases. This CDR3 has 15 amino acids. The germline gives CDR1 KGHSH, CDR2 LQKENI. The junction had 5 bases not matched to a gene; V was cut back by 4 bases and J by 0 bases. CDR3 protein: CASSLDRGSSYEQYF. CDR3 in DNA: TGTGCCAGCTCACTAGACAGGGGTAGCTCCTACGAGCAGTACTTC.

The chain couples TRBV2 to TRBJ1-5; D is unresolved. This CDR3 spans 13 amino acids. Germline assignment: CDR1 SNHLY and CDR2 FYNNEI. V was trimmed by 4 bases and J by 4 bases, leaving 8 bases between them. The CDR3 DNA follows: TGTGCCAGCAGTGTGTGGGCGAATCAGCCCCAGCATTTT. Residues: CASSVWANQPQHF. Full variable domain (remainder filled in from reference TRBV2 and TRBJ1-5): EPEVTQTPSHQVTQMGQEVILRCVPISNHLYFYWYRQILGQKVEFLVSFYNNEISEKSEIFDDQFSVERPDGSNFTLKIRSTKLEDSAMYFCASSVWANQPQHFGDGTRLSIL.

The V call is TRBV5-1, the J call TRBJ1-1; weak D call: TRBD1 (6 bases). This CDR3 has 15 amino acids. Germline V gives CDR1 SGHRS, CDR2 YFSETQ. V was clipped by 5 bases and J by 4 bases, with 18 bases between them. The CDR3 spells CASSKGGAGTTEAFF. DNA for the CDR3: TGCGCCAGCAGTAAAGGGGGGGCAGGGACCACTGAAGCTTTCTTT.

The count of this clone is one. The genes are TRBV18 and TRBJ1-4; D not certain. The CDR3 is 14 amino acids. V lost 4 bases, J lost 4 bases, and 10 bases lay in between. Germline V CDR1 and CDR2: KGHSH, LQKENI. The DNA for the CDR3 is TGTGCCAGCTCACACGGGAGCTTTAATGAAAAACTGTTTTTT. It codes for CASSHGSFNEKLFF.

The rearrangement links TRBV5-1 to TRBJ1-2, with D possibly matching TRBD1 (5 bases). Germline V gene lookup returns CDR1 SGHRS and CDR2 YFSETQ. The CDR3 is made up of 14 amino acids. Trimming removed 6 bases from V and 0 bases from J, with 12 bases in between. The CDR3 is CASTFGGTNYGYTF. The DNA for the CDR3 is TGCGCCAGCACCTTTGGGGGGACTAACTATGGCTACACCTTC.

V gene TRBV11-2 combines with J gene TRBJ1-5; D might be TRBD1 (5 bases). V was cut by 5 bases and J by 4 bases, with 15 bases left in between. CDR3 length: 15 amino acids. Germline V CDR1 and CDR2: SGHAT, FQNNGV. CDR3 DNA sequence: TGTGCCAGCAGCCCAAATACGGGGGGAAATCAGCCCCAGCATTTT. It specifies CASSPNTGGNQPQHF. The variable domain in full, completed from reference TRBV11-2 and TRBJ1-5, reads EAGVAQSPRYKIIEKRQSVAFWCNPISGHATLYWYQQILGQGPKLLIQFQNNGVVDDSQLPKDRFSAERLKGVDSTLKIQPAKLEDSAVYLCASSPNTGGNQPQHFGDGTRLSIL.